Following are 22 T cell receptor beta chains from one sample sequenced in a study of T cells in Graves' hyperthyroidism and ophthalmopathy. RNA transcripts yielded amplified TCR beta CDR3 regions. First-round RT-PCR of the TCR CDR3 relied on the HTBI primer set. MiXCR, applied by TCRdb to the multiplex PCR reads, yields one record per CDR3 protein. This sample has over 500,000 distinct CDR3 sequences, with around 13% found just once. Sequencing was performed on blood. These receptors all stem from a middle-aged woman with Graves' hyperthyroidism.

This clonotype was seen only a few times. This chain connects TRBV5-1 to TRBJ2-1; 7 positions agree with TRBD2. The CDR3 is made up of 13 amino acids. From germline, CDR1 is SGHRS and CDR2 YFSETQ. V gave up 3 bases and J gave up 8 bases; unmatched junction bases: 5. CDR3 residues: CASSSGTNDEQFF. CDR3 sequence (DNA): TGCGCCAGCAGCTCGGGGACTAACGATGAGCAGTTCTTC.

This clonotype was recorded many times. The V call is TRBV27, the J call TRBJ1-6; 8 bases align to TRBD1. Germline V gene data show CDR1 as MNHEY and CDR2 as SMNVEV (reference sequence). This CDR3 is 14 amino acids long. J gave up 10 bases and V 4 bases, and 6 bases lay outside the gene matches. This CDR3 is CASSSGQGNSPLHF. CDR3 DNA sequence: TGTGCCAGCAGTTCTGGACAGGGCAACTCACCCCTCCACTTT.

As concerns this clonotype: One end of the junction fails to match germline, which may point to a read error. The genes are TRBV5-1 and TRBJ2-2; D tentatively reads TRBD1 or TRBD2 (5 bases each). The CDR3 contains 14 residues. From germline, CDR1 is SGHRS and CDR2 YFSETQ. Here the CDR3 reads CASSRTTNTGELVF. In DNA, the CDR3 is TGCGCCAGCAGTAGGACAACGAACACCGGGGAGCTGGTTTTT.

The sample holds a few counts of this clonotype. This chain uses TRBV4-1 with TRBJ2-3; a possible D gene is TRBD1 (5 bases). Trimming took off 2 bases at V and 1 base at J, with 19 bases between the two ends. Germline V gene lookup returns CDR1 MGHRA and CDR2 YSYEKL. This CDR3 has 18 amino acids. Here the CDR3 reads CASSQFMPQGGGTDTQYF. CDR3 coding DNA: TGCGCCAGCAGCCAATTTATGCCCCAGGGTGGGGGCACAGATACGCAGTATTTT.

This clonotype was recorded many times. The V call is TRBV7-3, the J call TRBJ1-1; D remains unclear. Trimming pared 1 base from V and 3 bases from J, leaving 6 bases between. In germline, CDR1 is SGHTA, CDR2 FQGTGA. CDR3 length: 13 amino acids. CDR3 amino acids: CASSLSLHTEAFF. CDR3 sequence (DNA): TGTGCCAGCAGCTTAAGCCTGCACACTGAAGCTTTCTTT.

This clonotype was detected many times. CDR3 DNA: TGCGCCAGCAGCTTCGAACAGGGGAACACTGAAGCTTTCTTT. Residues: CASSFEQGNTEAFF. This chain connects TRBV5-1 to TRBJ1-1, with a possible D match to TRBD1 (6 bases). The V end was cut by 2 bases, the J end by 1 base, with 9 bases between. The CDR3 totals 14 residues. Germline CDR1 and CDR2: SGHRS and YFSETQ.

This clonotype was seen only a few times. The chain is built from TRBV24-1 and TRBJ2-1; tentative D call: TRBD1 (6 bases). Germline-derived CDR1 and CDR2 are KGHDR and SFDVKD. Trimming cost V 3 bases and J 5 bases, with 13 bases left between them. This CDR3 is built from 15 residues. In DNA form, the CDR3 reads TGTGCCACCAGTGATACCCACAGGGTTAACAATGAGCAGTTCTTC. Its translation is CATSDTHRVNNEQFF.

This clonotype occurred many times. This rearrangement joins TRBV28 to TRBJ1-1, with D hard to call. CDR3 size: 12 residues. In germline, CDR1 is MDHEN, CDR2 SYDVKM. V shed 3 bases and J shed 4 bases, with 6 bases lying between them. The CDR3, as DNA: TGTGCCAGCAGTTTTCCAGTCACTGAAGCTTTCTTT. It encodes CASSFPVTEAFF.

This clonotype was found many times. V and J are TRBV5-1 and TRBJ2-1; 9 nucleotides align to TRBD2. V lost 2 bases to trimming and J lost 1 base; unmatched junction nucleotides: 4. The CDR3 covers 16 residues. The germline V gene encodes CDR1 SGHRS and CDR2 YFSETQ. CDR3 protein: CASSFSGSRSYNEQFF. Here the CDR3 DNA reads TGCGCCAGCAGCTTTAGCGGGAGTAGGTCCTACAATGAGCAGTTCTTC.

The chain uses TRBV10-3 and TRBJ2-5, with D possibly TRBD1 on 6 matching bases. Trimming left V 10 bases short and J 5 bases short, with 14 bases between. Germline V gene sequence: CDR1 ENHRY, CDR2 SYGVKD. The CDR3 spans 12 residues. In DNA, the CDR3 is TGTGCCAGTCGGACAGAAGGGGAGACCCAGTACTTC. Residues: CASRTEGETQYF.

At least ten counts were recorded for this clonotype. V and J are TRBV5-1 and TRBJ1-2, with D perhaps matching TRBD1 (5 bases). Trimming took 7 bases from V and 4 from J, leaving 14 bases between them. Germline V CDR1 and CDR2: SGHRS, YFSETQ. The CDR3 totals 13 residues. This CDR3 is CASLGDGGYGYTF. CDR3 sequence (DNA): TGCGCCAGCTTAGGGGACGGAGGCTATGGCTACACCTTC.

This rearrangement joins TRBV5-1 to TRBJ2-5; no clear D. CDR1 and CDR2 from the germline V gene are SGHRS and YFSETQ. The V end lost 0 bases, the J end lost 1 base, and 7 bases lay between the germline ends. The CDR3 runs 14 residues. The CDR3 DNA is TGCGCCAGCAGCTTGGGGATAGCCCAAGAGACCCAGTACTTC. Translating gives CASSLGIAQETQYF.

This clonotype was observed many times. The V call is TRBV18, the J call TRBJ2-5, with TRBD1 identical over 8 bases. The germline CDR1 and CDR2 sequences are KGHSH and LQKENI. The CDR3 has 14 residues. V was clipped by 3 bases and J by 1 base; unmatched bases: 1. The CDR3 region is CASSPGQVQETQYF. CDR3 coding DNA: TGTGCCAGCTCACCGGGACAGGTCCAAGAGACCCAGTACTTC. Complete variable domain (other parts from reference TRBV18 and TRBJ2-5): NAGVMQNPRHLVRRRGQEARLRCSPMKGHSHVYWYRQLPEEGLKFMVYLQKENIIDESGMPKERFSAEFPKEGPSILRIQQVVRGDSAAYFCASSPGQVQETQYFGPGTRLLVL.

This clonotype has ten or more counts. The CDR3 region is CASSLAQSTEAFF. In DNA form, the CDR3 reads TGTGCCAGCAGCCTCGCGCAGAGCACTGAAGCTTTCTTT. This chain links TRBV12-3 or TRBV12-4 with TRBJ1-1; D remains unclear. CDR3 length: 13 amino acids. The ends were cut back, 6 bases at V and 4 bases at J, with 12 bases in the middle.

This sequence joins TRBV27 and TRBJ2-7; 7 bases match TRBD1. V shed 4 bases, J shed 2 bases, and the junction held 11 bases outside the gene matches. The CDR3 covers 16 residues. Germline-derived CDR1 and CDR2 are MNHEY and SMNVEV (reference sequence). In DNA, the CDR3 is TGTGCCAGCAGTTCCTCATACCGGGACAGAACCTACGAGCAGTACTTC. Translated: CASSSSYRDRTYEQYF.

This clonotype showed up many times. The V and J genes are TRBV6-1 and TRBJ2-1; a possible D gene is TRBD2 (5 bases). This CDR3 contains 13 residues. The V and J ends lost 8 bases and 10 bases respectively, with 18 bases between them. The germline V gene encodes CDR1 MNHNS and CDR2 SASEGT. In DNA form, the CDR3 reads TGTGCCAGCGTTAGAGGCGAGCGGATCGAGCAGTTCTTC. This encodes CASVRGERIEQFF.

This clonotype has at least ten counts. The chain employs TRBV20-1 and TRBJ2-5; 9 nucleotides agree with TRBD1. Germline-derived CDR1 and CDR2 are DFQATT and SNEGSKA (reference sequence). The trim removed 0 bases at V and 3 bases at J, leaving 2 bases unmatched. The CDR3 contains 14 residues. The chain's CDR3 is CSARDWTGEETQYF. CDR3 bases: TGCAGTGCTAGAGATTGGACAGGGGAAGAGACCCAGTACTTC.

The table lists this clonotype with many counts. The rearrangement joins TRBV27 to TRBJ2-7; D is undetermined. Looked up from germline, CDR1 is MNHEY and CDR2 is SMNVEV (reference sequence). With 5 bases removed from V and 6 bases from J, the gap between germline ends came to 14 bases. The CDR3 spans 13 residues. CDR3 protein: CASSNNRYSEQYF. The DNA for the CDR3 is TGTGCCAGCAGTAACAATAGGTACAGCGAGCAGTACTTC.

This clonotype was counted ten times or more. At one end, the junction sequence differs from germline, possibly due to a read error. The chain couples TRBV2 to TRBJ1-1; D is unclear. Germline CDR1 SNHLY, CDR2 FYNNEI. CDR3 length: 14 residues. The CDR3 DNA follows: TGTGCCAGCAGTCCAAGGTCAGTGAACCCTGAAGCTTTCTTT. It yields the protein CASSPRSVNPEAFF.

The chain combines TRBV9 with TRBJ2-3, with 7 bases fitting TRBD2. The J segment lost 8 bases and the V segment lost 0 bases, leaving 6 bases of the junction unmatched. Germline V CDR1 and CDR2: SGDLS, YYNGEE. This CDR3 is 14 amino acids long. The CDR3: CASSVGGGSGTQYF. CDR3 coding DNA: TGTGCCAGCAGCGTAGGTGGCGGGAGCGGTACGCAGTATTTT.

This clonotype has a handful of counts. A junction end diverges from the germline sequence, so it may reflect a read error. The rearrangement links TRBV7-7 to TRBJ2-5, with D possibly TRBD2 on 5 matching bases. The length of the CDR3 is 14 residues. Per the germline V gene, CDR1 is SSHAT and CDR2 is FNYEAQ (reference sequence). CDR3 nucleotide sequence: TGTGCTAGCAGTCCCTCAGCGGCTCCTTCGGCCCAGTACTTC. Residues: CASSPSAAPSAQYF.

This rearrangement joins TRBV5-1 to TRBJ2-1; 8 bases are shared with TRBD1. V dropped 1 base and J dropped 7; count of bases not matched to a gene: 7. This CDR3 is 15 amino acids long. Germline lookup yields CDR1 SGHRS and CDR2 YFSETQ. As DNA, the CDR3 is TGCGCCAGCAGCTTGTCCGGGACAGGAGGGAATGAGCAGTTCTTC. Its protein product is CASSLSGTGGNEQFF.